A few counts support the clone carrying this T cell receptor (beta chain). What it recognizes is unknown. These data come from a study of T cells in Graves' hyperthyroidism and ophthalmopathy. Study results and limitations: Clonotypes that were expanded in thyroid above 0.001 mostly appeared in blood too.

The source material, RNA transcripts, was used to amplify TCR beta CDR3 regions. When the TCR CDR3 underwent first-round RT-PCR, the HTBI primer set was used. TCRdb re-called the multiplex PCR reads with MiXCR, one entry per CDR3 protein. The table records 650,000 to 750,000 distinct CDR3 sequences, 14% of them present only once. Absent ophthalmopathy progression within 18 months defined stable Graves' hyperthyroidism. PBMCs were collected from an approximately 10 ml volume of fresh peripheral blood. CDR3 length: 15 amino acids. V dropped 6 bases and J dropped 5 bases, with 19 bases sitting between them. Per germline, CDR1 LNHDA and CDR2 SQIVND (reference sequence).

Sequencing used blood. The chain carries TRBV19 and TRBJ2-5; D might be TRBD2 (6 bases). The TCR was taken from a woman in her late teens or twenties with Graves' hyperthyroidism. The CDR3 nucleotides read TGTGCCAGTAGACTGGCGGGGATTGGTTCCGAGACCCAGTACTTC. Amino acids: CASRLAGIGSETQYF.